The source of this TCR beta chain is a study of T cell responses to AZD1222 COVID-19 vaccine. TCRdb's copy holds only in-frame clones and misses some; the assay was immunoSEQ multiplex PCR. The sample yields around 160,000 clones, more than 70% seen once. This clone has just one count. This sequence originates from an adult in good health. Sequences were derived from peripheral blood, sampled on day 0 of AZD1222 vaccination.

The CDR3 region has the DNA TGTGCCAGCAGTTCCGGGGGATCAGATACGCAGTATTTT. The encoded protein is CASSSGGSDTQYF. This chain joins TRBV7-7 and TRBJ2-3; maybe TRBD2 (6 bases). The V end lost 6 bases, the J end lost 4 bases, and 11 bases lay between the germline ends. The CDR3 loop spans 13 amino acids. The V gene's germline CDR1 is SSHAT and CDR2 FNYEAQ (reference sequence).